The 5 T cell receptor beta chains reported below all come from one sample, sequenced in a study of blood T cells in healthy people across ages. Combining a sample-barcoded 5' primer with a J-beta primer mix, a second PCR ran for roughly 6 to 12 cycles. Each CDR3 protein gets one entry after TCRdb re-called the 5' RACE reads with MiXCR. The profile shows 2 million or so distinct CDR3 sequences, 49% of them singletons. The source material was blood. The origin of the receptors is a woman in her 40s in good health.

This clonotype was seen a single time. The rearrangement links TRBV20-1 to TRBJ2-5; 9 nucleotides agree with TRBD2. The CDR3 totals 15 residues. Per the germline V gene, CDR1 is DFQATT and CDR2 is SNEGSKA (reference sequence). Losses at the gene ends were 6 bases for V and 2 bases for J; bases not matched to a gene: 10. For the CDR3, the DNA is TGCAGTGCCGCGGTCCTAGCGGGGCGACAAGAGACCCAGTACTTC. Translated, it gives CSAAVLAGRQETQYF.

V usage is TRBV20-1 and J usage is TRBJ1-4; D call uncertain. CDR1 is DFQATT and CDR2 is SNEGSKA in the germline V gene (reference sequence). V shed 3 bases and J shed 0 bases, with 5 bases lying between them. The CDR3 runs to 13 residues. The CDR3 loop is CSASAATNEKLFF. As DNA, the CDR3 is TGCAGTGCTAGTGCGGCAACTAATGAAAAACTGTTTTTT.

V is TRBV7-8 and J is TRBJ2-5; D remains unclear. The J call is in doubt because the DNA end fits TRBJ2-7 better. The CDR3 contains 13 residues. Germline CDR1 SGHVS, CDR2 FQNEAQ. The chain's CDR3 is CASSPSVLYEQYF. The CDR3 DNA reads TGTGCCAGCAGCCCCTCAGTCCTCTACGAGCAGTACTTC.

The chain uses TRBV25-1 and TRBJ1-2; the match to TRBD1 covers 9 bases. V lost 2 bases to trimming and J lost 5 bases; unmatched junction nucleotides: 6. The CDR3 has 15 amino acids. Looked up from germline, CDR1 is MGHDK and CDR2 is SYGVNS. CDR3 loop: CASSEGTGREYGYTF. CDR3 in DNA: TGTGCCAGCAGTGAAGGGACAGGGAGAGAATATGGCTACACCTTC.

This chain links TRBV7-9 with TRBJ2-5; D is possibly TRBD1 (6 bases). Germline V gene sequence: CDR1 SEHNR, CDR2 FQNEAQ (reference sequence). This CDR3 is built from 15 residues. V gave up 5 bases and J gave up 1 base, with 14 bases separating them. The CDR3 bases are TGTGCCAGCAGCAGAGGCAGGACAGTCCAAGAGACCCAGTACTTC. Translating gives CASSRGRTVQETQYF. Combining the CDR3 with reference TRBV7-9 and TRBJ2-5 gives the whole variable domain DTGVSQNPRHKITKRGQNVTFRCDPISEHNRLYWYRQTLGQGPEFLTYFQNEAQLEKSRLLSDRFSAERPKGSFSTLEIQRTEQGDSAMYLCASSRGRTVQETQYFGPGTRLLVL.